The 13 T cell receptor beta chains below come from one sample, sequenced in a study of cytomegalovirus exposure and HLA in healthy donors. This PCR relied on a set of 60 Vbeta primers and 13 Jbeta primers. The repertoire was sequenced with immunoSEQ multiplex PCR; TCRdb's copy has only in-frame clones and lacks some. The sample has about 100,000 clones; roughly 70% are singletons. The sequencing sample was made of PBMCs. These receptors came from a woman younger than 30 in good health and CMV-seropositive.

The CDR3 spells CASTAGMNSPLHF. For the CDR3, the DNA is TGTGCCAGCACGGCAGGGATGAATTCACCCCTCCACTTT. The chain couples TRBV6-1 to TRBJ1-6, with D maybe TRBD1 (5 bases). This CDR3 is 13 amino acids long. The V gene's germline CDR1 is MNHNS and CDR2 SASEGT. V was shortened by 7 bases and J by 7 bases, with 11 bases between the two germline ends.

V usage is TRBV5-1 and J usage is TRBJ2-7; 11 bases line up with TRBD2. The CDR3 covers 18 residues. Losses at the gene ends were 0 bases for V and 3 bases for J; bases not matched to a gene: 11. Germline loops: CDR1 SGHRS, CDR2 YFSETQ. The CDR3 sequence is CASSLGASGRSSVYEQYF. The DNA of the CDR3 is TGCGCCAGCAGCTTGGGGGCTAGCGGGAGGTCGTCTGTCTACGAGCAGTACTTC.

The chain has TRBV12-5 and TRBJ2-1; 13 nucleotides match TRBD2. Germline assignment: CDR1 LGHNT and CDR2 FRNRAP. V was pared by 7 bases and J by 7 bases, with 4 bases of the junction left unmatched. The CDR3 contains 14 residues. The CDR3 DNA follows: TGTGCTAGTGACCGGACTAGCGGGGGAAATGAGCAGTTCTTC. Its protein is CASDRTSGGNEQFF.

Here the CDR3 DNA reads TGCGCCAGCAGCTTGACGGTTGGTGGTGAAAAACTGTTTTTT. It encodes CASSLTVGGEKLFF. The rearrangement uses TRBV5-1 and TRBJ1-4; D unclear. This CDR3 has 14 amino acids. V dropped 1 base and J dropped 7 bases, with 11 bases sitting between them. Looked up from germline, CDR1 is SGHRS and CDR2 is YFSETQ. The variable domain in full, with the rest retrieved from reference TRBV5-1 and TRBJ1-4, is KAGVTQTPRYLIKTRGQQVTLSCSPISGHRSVSWYQQTPGQGLQFLFEYFSETQRNKGNFPGRFSGRQFSNSRSEMNVSTLELGDSALYLCASSLTVGGEKLFFGSGTQLSVL.

There are a few counts of this clone. V and J are TRBV29-1 and TRBJ1-2; 7 positions agree with TRBD1. The CDR3 has 14 residues. J was trimmed by 5 bases and V by 5 bases; bases with no gene match: 11. In germline, CDR1 is SQVTM, CDR2 ANQGSEA. CDR3 amino acids: CSVPRAQGSYGYTF. The CDR3 DNA is TGCAGCGTTCCAAGGGCACAGGGGAGTTATGGCTACACCTTC.

This chain links TRBV6-1 with TRBJ1-5; tentatively, D is TRBD1 (5 bases). CDR3 length: 15 amino acids. Germline CDR1 reads MNHNS; CDR2 reads SASEGT. V gave up 2 bases and J gave up 9 bases, with 17 bases separating them. CDR3 bases: TGTGCCAGCAGTGAAACCCTCGGGGCGGGAAGGCCCCAGCATTTT. Translating it yields CASSETLGAGRPQHF.

This rearrangement joins TRBV9 to TRBJ2-3; tentative D call: TRBD2 (6 bases). Germline CDR1 reads SGDLS; CDR2 reads YYNGEE. This CDR3 has 14 residues. Trimming removed 7 bases from V and 1 base from J, with 13 bases in between. Written as DNA, the CDR3 is TGTGCCAGCGGGGAAGCGGGCCGCACAGATACGCAGTATTTT. It encodes CASGEAGRTDTQYF.

Only one count was recorded for this clone. The CDR3 protein is CASSFNGRGYGYTF. The CDR3 DNA reads TGTGCCAGCAGCTTTAATGGCAGGGGTTATGGCTACACCTTC. This rearrangement joins TRBV7-9 to TRBJ1-2; possible D gene TRBD1, 6 bases. Germline V CDR1 and CDR2: SEHNR, FQNEAQ (reference sequence). The length of the CDR3 is 14 residues. Trimming stripped 3 bases from V and 5 bases from J, with 13 bases between.

As concerns this clone: The junction differs from germline at one of its ends, possibly a read error. The J gene is TRBJ2-2, the V gene TRBV7-7; the D is unclear. From germline, CDR1 is SSHAT and CDR2 FNYEAQ (reference sequence). This CDR3 comprises 13 residues. CDR3 protein: CASSLESTGELFF. The CDR3 bases are TGTGCTAGCAGCTTAGAGAGCACCGGGGAGCTGTTTTTT.

This clone was observed once. The J gene is TRBJ2-1, the V gene TRBV29-1; TRBD2 matches 10 bases. J gave up 8 bases and V 6 bases, and 4 bases lay outside the gene matches. The CDR3 covers 12 residues. CDR1 is SQVTM and CDR2 is ANQGSEA in the germline V gene. CDR3 loop: CSVLAGGDEQFF. DNA of the CDR3: TGCAGCGTCTTAGCGGGAGGAGATGAGCAGTTCTTC.

This chain links TRBV5-1 with TRBJ2-7; 14 bases are a match to TRBD2. V lost 4 bases to trimming and J lost 5 bases; unmatched junction nucleotides: 5. Germline V lookup: CDR1 SGHRS, CDR2 YFSETQ. There are 15 residues in the CDR3. The CDR3 DNA follows: TGCGCCAGCAGCATAGGACTAGCGGGAGGCCACGAGCAGTACTTC. It yields the protein CASSIGLAGGHEQYF. The full variable domain, rest sourced from reference TRBV5-1 and TRBJ2-7, is KAGVTQTPRYLIKTRGQQVTLSCSPISGHRSVSWYQQTPGQGLQFLFEYFSETQRNKGNFPGRFSGRQFSNSRSEMNVSTLELGDSALYLCASSIGLAGGHEQYFGPGTRLTVT.

The CDR3 reads CAWSPRLAGKQFF. For the CDR3, the DNA is TGTGCCTGGAGTCCACGACTAGCGGGAAAGCAGTTCTTC. The genes are TRBV30 and TRBJ2-1, with 11 bases lining up with TRBD2. V was pared by 2 bases and J by 11 bases, with 5 bases of the junction left unmatched. The CDR3 is 13 residues long. From germline, CDR1 is GTSNPN and CDR2 SVGIG (reference sequence).

The chain combines TRBV5-4 with TRBJ1-1; D call uncertain. V lost 5 bases and J lost 3, with 20 bases in between. Germline CDR1 is SGHNT and CDR2 is YYREEE (reference sequence). The length of the CDR3 is 16 residues. The DNA for the CDR3 is TGTGCCAGCAGTTTAAGGTCTGGCCCTGGAGACACTGAAGCTTTCTTT. It encodes CASSLRSGPGDTEAFF.